This T cell receptor (beta chain) emerged from a study of shared clonotypes between healthy human individuals. Study as a whole: Used for every donor were three CD4 naive, three CD4 memory, two CD8 naive and one CD8 memory plate. Study outcomes and limitations: For sorted subsets, rarefaction showed incomplete sequencing despite large depth. Sharing across a few donors was seen in 4% to 5% of naive CD4 clonotypes.

For this clone: As yet, its antigen is unknown.

Trimming stripped 6 bases from V and 5 bases from J, with 17 bases between. Germline V CDR1 and CDR2: MNHEY, SVGAGI. The CDR3 has 15 amino acids. Data came from immunoSEQ multiplex PCR; TCRdb stores just in-frame clones and leaves some out. The data contain 2 million to 2.5 million clones, roughly 94% of them singletons. The chain has TRBV6-5 and TRBJ1-5; no reliable D call. The sequenced material came from naive CD4+ T cells sorted from blood. Specified subset: CD45RA+ positively selected. The receptor was isolated from a man aged 18 to 29 in good health. In DNA, the CDR3 is TGTGCCAGCAGGGATAAGAACCGTCACGATCAGCCCCAGCATTTT. Protein: CASRDKNRHDQPQHF.